This T cell receptor (beta chain) was identified in a study of tumor-infiltrating lymphocytes in primary liver carcinoma. On the study more broadly: Both sexes were represented among patients, who were 30 to 69 years old. Study-wide points: Overlap in tumor-adjacent and tumor-blood pairs fell below that of tumor region pairs.

V lost 7 bases and J lost 0, with 10 bases in between. This CDR3 has 14 amino acids. Germline V gene sequence: CDR1 MNHEY, CDR2 SVGEGT. A constant-region primer served to make TCR beta cDNA from roughly 500 ng total RNA. Nested multiplex PCR, run for three rounds with slightly modified ARM-PCR, yielded TCR beta libraries. Researchers ran the first two PCR rounds for roughly 11 cycles each with TRBV1-TRBV30 forward primers and a C-beta reverse primer. TCRdb re-called the multiplex PCR reads through MiXCR, storing one row per CDR3 protein. The sample lists approximately 340,000 distinct CDR3 sequences; around 60% were seen once. RNA isolated from unsorted whole blood supplied the blood RNA, with germline DNA also extracted. On this clonotype itself: Its matching antigen is unknown. With a much larger clone just one base away, this may be a read error. Because it lacks the conserved phenylalanine or tryptophan at the end, this CDR3 is likely a read error.

V usage is TRBV6-2 or TRBV6-3 and J usage is TRBJ1-5, with D possibly being TRBD1 (5 bases). The sequence derives from a man aged 35 to 55 with primary liver carcinoma and hepatitis B virus infection. The sample consisted of peripheral blood. The CDR3 loop is CASTDSYSNQPQHL. In nucleotides, the CDR3 is TGTGCCAGCACCGACAGTTATAGCAATCAGCCCCAGCATCTT.